This paragraph reports one T cell receptor (beta chain). Its antigen is still unknown. There are no base qualities to consult, and no much larger clone falls within one base. This specimen comes from a study of OX40 agonist ivuxolimab in advanced cancers. Regarding the study in general: Ivuxolimab was an agonistic, fully human IgG2 monoclonal antibody directed against OX40 (CD134), a costimulatory receptor. Intravenous ivuxolimab was administered to patients every 2 weeks at six dose levels: 0.01, 0.1, 0.3, 1.5, 3 and 10 mg/kg. Among the approximately 50 dose-escalation patients, some 20 had hepatocellular carcinoma, 15 or so melanoma, 9 renal cell carcinoma and 9 head and neck cancer. A male proportion of roughly 80% and a mean age of approximately 55 years, ranging from 23 to 79, were recorded for the dose-escalation cohort. Patients were allowed to have had prior anti-PD-1, anti-PD-L1 or anti-CTLA-4 therapy, and less than 45% of the dose-escalation patients had previously received checkpoint inhibitors. Partial responses occurred in three dose-escalation patients, of whom one had hepatocellular carcinoma and two had cutaneous melanoma. Peripheral TCRbeta sequencing was intended to test whether TCR sequence diversity was altered and clonal T-cell expansion was caused by ivuxolimab. The paper covers the monotherapy dose-escalation part of the phase I ivuxolimab trial, which included N ≈ 50 patients. Study-wide conclusions, independent of this receptor: Low levels of normalized T-cell clonal expansion were also seen in some patients who did not respond. On average, CD8+ T cells showed more expanded clones than CD4+ T cells after ivuxolimab. The antigen specificity of the clonally expanded peripheral T cells was not determined. At doses of 0.1 to 3.0 mg/kg, clonal expansion of both CD4+ and CD8+ blood T cells was observed from baseline to week 6. In the 0.1-3.0 mg/kg groups, partial responders were among the patients with the lowest normalized peripheral clonal expansion, particularly in CD8+ T cells.

The trial excluded patients who had a history of autoimmune disease or were on systemic immunosuppression. Peripheral blood for TCR sequencing was collected from all dose cohorts at baseline, on cycle 4 day 1, and on cycle 7 day 1. The samples were drawn from a first-in-human, open-label, multicenter phase I dose-escalation trial of ivuxolimab. Adults with locally advanced or metastatic melanoma, renal cell, hepatocellular, or head and neck squamous cell carcinoma were enrolled in the trial. Before TCR sequencing, CD4+ T cells and CD8+ T cells were sorted from peripheral blood as separate populations. Counted from cysteine to phenylalanine, this CDR3 has 13 amino acids. The sequence is cut down to CDR3 DNA, 39 bases in frame from base 1. Via the germline V gene, CDR1 is SQVTM and CDR2 ANQGSEA. Trimming takes 6 bases from V and 3 bases from J, and the germline ends sit 14 bases apart. To sequence the TCRbeta CDR3 region, genomic DNA was isolated from the sorted cells. TCRbeta CDR3 regions were sequenced using the immunoSEQ Assay. Drawn from immuneACCESS, this table holds only the in-frame rearrangements with V and J called that TCRdb kept. Clones are partly lost; checked studies trace under half to an unresolved V gene and leave the rest unexplained. This sample has about 93,000 clones in its table, and under 95% of those were observed once. The ten biggest clones cover about 0.51% of the sample.

The sample in question was CD4+ or CD8+ T cells sorted from blood, obtained in a trial of the OX40 agonist ivuxolimab. The receptor's source is an adult with an advanced solid tumor such as melanoma, head and neck, liver or kidney cancer. In this chain, TRBV29-1 is recombined with TRBJ1-1; a tentative D call is TRBD1 (5 bases match). The nucleotide sequence reads as follows: TGCAGCGTGGCTGGGCAGGGTGACACTGAAGCTTTCTTT. Its amino acids are CSVAGQGDTEAFF.